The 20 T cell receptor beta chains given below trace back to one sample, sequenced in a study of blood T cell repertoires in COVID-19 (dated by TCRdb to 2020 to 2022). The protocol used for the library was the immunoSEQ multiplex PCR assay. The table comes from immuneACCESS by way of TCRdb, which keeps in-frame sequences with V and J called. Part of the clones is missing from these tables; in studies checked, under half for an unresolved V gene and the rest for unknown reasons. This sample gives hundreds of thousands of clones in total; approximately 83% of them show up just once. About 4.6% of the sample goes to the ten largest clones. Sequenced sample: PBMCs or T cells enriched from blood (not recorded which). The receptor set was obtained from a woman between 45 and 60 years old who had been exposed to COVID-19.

The CDR3 DNA reads TGTGCCAGCAGTCCCACCCGGACAGGGGCCCAGGGGCCCCAGCATTTT. It specifies CASSPTRTGAQGPQHF. V usage is TRBV28 and J usage is TRBJ1-5, with 9 bases identical to TRBD1. Losses at the gene ends were 5 bases for V and 9 bases for J; bases not matched to a gene: 14. The CDR3 consists of 16 residues. Per germline, CDR1 MDHEN and CDR2 SYDVKM.

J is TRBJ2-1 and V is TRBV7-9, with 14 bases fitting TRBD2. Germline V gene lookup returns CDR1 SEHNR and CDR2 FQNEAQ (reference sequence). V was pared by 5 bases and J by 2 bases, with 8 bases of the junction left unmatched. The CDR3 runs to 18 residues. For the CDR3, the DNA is TGTGCCAGCAGCCCCCAGACTAGCGGGGGGGCCCCCTACAATGAGCAGTTCTTC. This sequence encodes CASSPQTSGGAPYNEQFF.

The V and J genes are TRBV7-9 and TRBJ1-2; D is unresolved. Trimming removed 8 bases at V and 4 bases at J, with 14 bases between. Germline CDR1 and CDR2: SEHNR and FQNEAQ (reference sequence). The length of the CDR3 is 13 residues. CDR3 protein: CASREANAYGYTF. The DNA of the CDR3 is TGTGCCAGCCGGGAGGCTAACGCCTATGGCTACACCTTC.

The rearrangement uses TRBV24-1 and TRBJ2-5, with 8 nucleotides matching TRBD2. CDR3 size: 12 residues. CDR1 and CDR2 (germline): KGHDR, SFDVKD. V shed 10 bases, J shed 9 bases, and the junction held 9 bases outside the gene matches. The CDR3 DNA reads TGTGCCACACGTAGCGGGGTTGGTCCCCAGTACTTC. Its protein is CATRSGVGPQYF.

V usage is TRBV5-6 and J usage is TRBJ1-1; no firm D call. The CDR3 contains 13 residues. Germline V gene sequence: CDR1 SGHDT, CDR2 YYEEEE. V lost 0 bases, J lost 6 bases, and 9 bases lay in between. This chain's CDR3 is CASSLGGQPEAFF. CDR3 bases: TGTGCCAGCAGCTTGGGAGGCCAGCCTGAAGCTTTCTTT.

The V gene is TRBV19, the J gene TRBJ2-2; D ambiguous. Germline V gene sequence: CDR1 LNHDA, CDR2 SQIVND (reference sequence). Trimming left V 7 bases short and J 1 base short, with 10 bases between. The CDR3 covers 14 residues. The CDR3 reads CASNRVWNTGELFF. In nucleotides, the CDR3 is TGTGCCAGTAACAGAGTGTGGAACACCGGGGAGCTGTTTTTT.

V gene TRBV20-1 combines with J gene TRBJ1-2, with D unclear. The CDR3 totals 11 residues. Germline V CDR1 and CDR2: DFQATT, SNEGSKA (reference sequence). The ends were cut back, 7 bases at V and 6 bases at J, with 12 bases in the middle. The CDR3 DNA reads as TGCAGTGAGGAGGGTGATGATGGCTACACCTTC. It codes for CSEEGDDGYTF.

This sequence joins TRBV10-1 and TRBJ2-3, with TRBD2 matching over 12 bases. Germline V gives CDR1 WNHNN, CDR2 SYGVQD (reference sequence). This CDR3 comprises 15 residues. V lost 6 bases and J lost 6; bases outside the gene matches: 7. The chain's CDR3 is CASSENGLAGDTQYF. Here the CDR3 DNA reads TGCGCCAGCAGCGAAAATGGACTAGCGGGGGATACGCAGTATTTT.

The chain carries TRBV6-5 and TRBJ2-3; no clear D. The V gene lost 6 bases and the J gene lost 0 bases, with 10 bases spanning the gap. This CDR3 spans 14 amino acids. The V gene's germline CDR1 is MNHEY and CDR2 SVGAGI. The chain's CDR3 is CASSFRSSTDTQYF. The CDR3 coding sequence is TGTGCCAGCAGCTTTAGAAGTAGCACAGATACGCAGTATTTT.

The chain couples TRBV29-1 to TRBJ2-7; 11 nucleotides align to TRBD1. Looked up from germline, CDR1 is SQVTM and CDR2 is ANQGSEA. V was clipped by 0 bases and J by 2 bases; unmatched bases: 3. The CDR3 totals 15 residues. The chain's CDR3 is CSVEDTGQGAYEQYF. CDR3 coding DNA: TGCAGCGTTGAAGATACGGGACAGGGGGCCTACGAGCAGTACTTC.

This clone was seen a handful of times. The CDR3 coding sequence is TGTGCCAGCTCACCAGGACAGCGCACAGATACGCAGTATTTT. As protein: CASSPGQRTDTQYF. This rearrangement joins TRBV18 to TRBJ2-3, with D possibly being TRBD1 (6 bases). The ends were cut back, 2 bases at V and 1 base at J, with 7 bases in the middle. The CDR3 is 14 amino acids. CDR1 is KGHSH and CDR2 is LQKENI in the germline V gene.

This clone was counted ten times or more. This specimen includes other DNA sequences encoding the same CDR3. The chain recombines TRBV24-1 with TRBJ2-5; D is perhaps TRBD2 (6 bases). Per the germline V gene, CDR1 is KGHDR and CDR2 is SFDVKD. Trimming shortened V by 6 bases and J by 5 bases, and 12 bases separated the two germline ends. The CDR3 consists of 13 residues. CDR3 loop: CATSLSGGETQYF. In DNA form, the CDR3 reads TGTGCCACCAGTTTGTCCGGAGGGGAGACCCAGTACTTC.

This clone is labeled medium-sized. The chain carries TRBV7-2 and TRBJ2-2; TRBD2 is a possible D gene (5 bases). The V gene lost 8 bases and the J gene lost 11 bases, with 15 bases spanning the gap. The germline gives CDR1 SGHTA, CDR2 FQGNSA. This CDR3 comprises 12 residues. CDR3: CASDYMPGELFF. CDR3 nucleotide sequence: TGTGCCAGCGATTACATGCCGGGAGAGCTGTTTTTT.

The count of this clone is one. The CDR3 protein is CASSPGQGRRNEQFF. In DNA, the CDR3 is TGTGCCAGCAGCCCCGGACAGGGGCGAAGGAATGAGCAGTTCTTC. The chain is built from TRBV11-2 and TRBJ2-1, with 9 bases identical to TRBD1. Germline-derived CDR1 and CDR2 are SGHAT and FQNNGV. CDR3 length: 15 amino acids. The V segment lost 5 bases and the J segment 7 bases; nucleotides outside the gene matches: 9.

The chain's CDR3 is CASSLYPNYGYTF. The CDR3 DNA sequence: TGTGCCAGCAGTTTGTATCCTAACTATGGCTACACCTTC. The rearrangement links TRBV27 to TRBJ1-2; no definite D call. With 3 bases removed from V and 0 bases from J, the gap between germline ends came to 5 bases. This CDR3 spans 13 amino acids. CDR1 is MNHEY, CDR2 SMNVEV, per germline (reference sequence).

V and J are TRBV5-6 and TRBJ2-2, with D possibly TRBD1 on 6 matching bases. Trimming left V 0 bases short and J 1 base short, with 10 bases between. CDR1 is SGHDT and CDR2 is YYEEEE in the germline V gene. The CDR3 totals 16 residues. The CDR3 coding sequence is TGTGCCAGCAGCTTGGGGTCGACAGGGAACACCGGGGAGCTGTTTTTT. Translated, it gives CASSLGSTGNTGELFF. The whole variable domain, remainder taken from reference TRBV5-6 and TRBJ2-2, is DAGVTQSPTHLIKTRGQQVTLRCSPKSGHDTVSWYQQALGQGPQFIFQYYEEEERQRGNFPDRFSGHQFPNYSSELNVNALLLGDSALYLCASSLGSTGNTGELFFGEGSRLTVL.

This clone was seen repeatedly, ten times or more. In DNA form, the CDR3 reads TGTGCCAGTCCTCCGCGGGAGGGAAAATACGAGCAGTACTTC. Residues: CASPPREGKYEQYF. The rearrangement uses TRBV19 and TRBJ2-7, with 9 bases fitting TRBD2. The V gene's germline CDR1 is LNHDA and CDR2 SQIVND (reference sequence). After removal of 8 bases from V and 4 bases from J, the junction contained 9 bases not matched to a gene. This CDR3 spans 14 amino acids.

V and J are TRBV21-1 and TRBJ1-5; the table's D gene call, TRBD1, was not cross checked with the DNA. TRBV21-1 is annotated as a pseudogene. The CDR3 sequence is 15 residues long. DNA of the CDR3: TGTGCCAGCAGCGCACCTTGGGACAGGGACCAGCCCCAGCATTTT. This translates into CASSAPWDRDQPQHF.

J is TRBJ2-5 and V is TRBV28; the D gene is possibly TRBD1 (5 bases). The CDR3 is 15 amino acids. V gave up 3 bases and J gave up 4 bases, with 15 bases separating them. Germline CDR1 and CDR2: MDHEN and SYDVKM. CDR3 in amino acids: CASSFVQGTIETQYF. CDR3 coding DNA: TGTGCCAGCAGTTTTGTCCAGGGCACTATAGAGACCCAGTACTTC.

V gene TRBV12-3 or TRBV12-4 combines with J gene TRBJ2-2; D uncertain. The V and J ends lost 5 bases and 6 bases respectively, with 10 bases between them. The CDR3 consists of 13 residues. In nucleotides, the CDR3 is TGTGCCAGCAGTCCTCGGCAGGCCGGGGAGCTGTTTTTT. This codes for CASSPRQAGELFF.